What follows are 21 T cell receptor beta chains derived from one specimen sequenced in a study of shared clonotypes between healthy human individuals. Produced via immunoSEQ multiplex PCR; TCRdb's table is partial and in-frame only. The sample lists over 2 million clones; approximately 94% were seen once. Only CD45RO-negative cells positively selected for CCR7 counted as naive CD8 cells, so terminally differentiated effector memory CD45RA+ cells were excluded. Source material: naive CD8+ T cells sorted from blood. Receptor source: a man younger than 35 in good health.

The chain has TRBV27 and TRBJ2-7, with TRBD1 matching over 7 bases. This CDR3 is 17 amino acids long. The V and J ends lost 5 bases and 3 bases, in that order; junction bases with no gene match: 16. Germline CDR1 MNHEY, CDR2 SMNVEV (reference sequence). CDR3 in amino acids: CASSLALPGGYIYEQYF. CDR3 bases: TGTGCCAGCAGTCTCGCCCTCCCAGGGGGATATATCTACGAGCAGTACTTC.

The gene calls are TRBV9 and TRBJ2-7; 10 bases fit TRBD1. V dropped 3 bases and J dropped 5; count of bases not matched to a gene: 2. The CDR3 consists of 13 residues. The germline gives CDR1 SGDLS, CDR2 YYNGEE. CDR3 DNA sequence: TGTGCCAGCAGCGCGGGACAGGGGAACGAGCAGTACTTC. Translation: CASSAGQGNEQYF.

V and J are TRBV9 and TRBJ2-7; 7 bases fit TRBD2. Trimming took 0 bases from V and 1 from J; bases not matched to a gene: 7. CDR1 is SGDLS, CDR2 YYNGEE, per germline. This CDR3 is 16 amino acids long. The CDR3 DNA reads TGTGCCAGCAGCGTAGAGGTGGGCGGGGGTTCCTACGAGCAGTACTTC. Protein: CASSVEVGGGSYEQYF.

The chain has TRBV5-6 and TRBJ2-3; D unclear. Germline V gene data show CDR1 as SGHDT and CDR2 as YYEEEE. V was trimmed by 3 bases and J by 5 bases, leaving 7 bases between them. The CDR3 loop spans 12 amino acids. The CDR3 coding sequence is TGTGCCAGCAGCTATACCCTAGATACGCAGTATTTT. It specifies CASSYTLDTQYF. Using reference TRBV5-6 and TRBJ2-3 for the parts outside the CDR3, the full variable domain is DAGVTQSPTHLIKTRGQQVTLRCSPKSGHDTVSWYQQALGQGPQFIFQYYEEEERQRGNFPDRFSGHQFPNYSSELNVNALLLGDSALYLCASSYTLDTQYFGPGTRLTVL.

To note about this clone: The sample carries other DNA sequences with the same CDR3. The chain combines TRBV27 with TRBJ1-2; D gene unclear. This CDR3 contains 14 residues. Germline V lookup: CDR1 MNHEY, CDR2 SMNVEV (reference sequence). V lost 3 bases and J lost 0, with 8 bases in between. CDR3: CASSLSGTNYGYTF. CDR3 coding DNA: TGTGCCAGCAGTTTGAGCGGAACTAACTATGGCTACACCTTC.

The chain is built from TRBV2 and TRBJ1-2; 8 bases match TRBD1. J was trimmed by 3 bases and V by 6 bases; bases with no gene match: 9. There are 15 residues in the CDR3. CDR1 is SNHLY, CDR2 FYNNEI, per germline. The CDR3 region is CASRDLDRGDYGYTF. DNA of the CDR3: TGTGCCAGCAGGGACCTTGACAGGGGCGACTATGGCTACACCTTC.

The chain's CDR3 is CAASNTTNEKLFF. The CDR3 coding sequence is TGTGCCGCCTCGAATACAACTAATGAAAAACTGTTTTTT. The chain couples TRBV10-3 to TRBJ1-4; unclear D gene. Germline CDR1 is ENHRY and CDR2 is SYGVKD. The V and J ends lost 11 bases and 0 bases respectively, with 10 bases between them. The CDR3 runs to 13 residues.

This sequence joins TRBV28 and TRBJ1-4; the match to TRBD1 covers 9 bases. The germline V gene encodes CDR1 MDHEN and CDR2 SYDVKM. V lost 4 bases and J lost 5; bases outside the gene matches: 5. The CDR3 has 15 residues. CDR3 coding DNA: TGTGCCAGCAGTTCTACCGGGACAGGGAATGAAAAACTGTTTTTT. It encodes CASSSTGTGNEKLFF.

The J gene is TRBJ2-7, the V gene TRBV4-1; D remains ambiguous. V was cut by 0 bases and J by 2 bases, with 11 bases left in between. This CDR3 has 15 amino acids. Germline CDR1 and CDR2: MGHRA and YSYEKL. In DNA form, the CDR3 reads TGCGCCAGCAGCCAAGAAGTGCAGTTGGCCTACGAGCAGTACTTC. Its translation: CASSQEVQLAYEQYF.

The chain combines TRBV7-8 with TRBJ2-5; tentative D call: TRBD1 (5 bases). Germline CDR1 reads SGHVS; CDR2 reads FQNEAQ. This CDR3 contains 17 residues. The V and J ends lost 7 bases and 2 bases respectively, with 23 bases between them. In nucleotides, the CDR3 is TGTGCCAGCAAAAAAGCCTTAGGTAGGGGCTTACAAGAGACCCAGTACTTC. Protein product: CASKKALGRGLQETQYF.

The chain is built from TRBV10-3 and TRBJ2-7; maybe TRBD1 (6 bases). This CDR3 has 15 amino acids. Germline CDR1 is ENHRY and CDR2 is SYGVKD. V was cut by 0 bases and J by 3 bases, with 12 bases left in between. CDR3 sequence reads: CAISESLDSFYEQYF. The DNA of the CDR3 is TGTGCCATCAGTGAGTCGTTGGACAGTTTCTACGAGCAGTACTTC.

The chain uses TRBV9 and TRBJ2-7, with D possibly being TRBD1 or TRBD2 (6 bases each). The CDR3 sequence is 13 residues long. Deletions cut 3 bases from V and 5 bases from J, with 12 bases between. CDR1 is SGDLS and CDR2 is YYNGEE in the germline V gene. CDR3: CASSDGGLDEQYF. The CDR3 coding sequence is TGTGCCAGCAGCGATGGGGGGCTGGACGAGCAGTACTTC.

V gene TRBV28 combines with J gene TRBJ2-7; no clear D. The CDR3 sequence is 12 residues long. V was clipped by 2 bases and J by 4 bases, with 6 bases between them. Germline CDR1 MDHEN, CDR2 SYDVKM. The CDR3 is CASSLRRYEQYF. The CDR3 nucleotides read TGTGCCAGCAGTTTACGACGGTACGAGCAGTACTTC. Variable domain in full (rest from reference TRBV28 and TRBJ2-7): DVKVTQSSRYLVKRTGEKVFLECVQDMDHENMFWYRQDPGLGLRLIYFSYDVKMKEKGDIPEGYSVSREKKERFSLILESASTNQTSMYLCASSLRRYEQYFGPGTRLTVT.

The rearrangement uses TRBV5-4 and TRBJ1-1, with 11 bases that match TRBD1. The length of the CDR3 is 15 residues. Germline V gives CDR1 SGHNT, CDR2 YYREEE (reference sequence). J gave up 4 bases and V 4 bases, and 6 bases lay outside the gene matches. For the CDR3, the DNA is TGTGCCAGCAGCCCGTGGACAGGGGGCTTCACTGAAGCTTTCTTT. This encodes CASSPWTGGFTEAFF.

Comments on this clone: This same CDR3 is encoded by further DNA sequences in the sample. V gene TRBV6-5 combines with J gene TRBJ2-7; D is undetermined. The length of the CDR3 is 14 residues. The ends were cut back, 0 bases at V and 3 bases at J, with 9 bases in the middle. The germline V gene has CDR1 MNHEY and CDR2 SVGAGI. The CDR3 region is CASSYSGGVYEQYF. For the CDR3, the DNA is TGTGCCAGCAGTTACTCTGGCGGAGTCTACGAGCAGTACTTC.

J is TRBJ2-3 and V is TRBV6-5; D is possibly TRBD1 (5 bases). This CDR3 has 15 residues. V lost 6 bases, J lost 3 bases, and 16 bases lay in between. Germline CDR1 and CDR2: MNHEY and SVGAGI. The CDR3 coding sequence is TGTGCCAGCAGAAAACAGGTTTTCTCGACAGATACGCAGTATTTT. Translated: CASRKQVFSTDTQYF.

The chain recombines TRBV19 with TRBJ2-3; 13 bases line up with TRBD2. The V segment lost 3 bases and the J segment 2 bases; nucleotides outside the gene matches: 8. CDR1 LNHDA and CDR2 SQIVND come from the germline V gene (reference sequence). This CDR3 contains 18 residues. CDR3 protein: CASSMSGLAGEFTDTQYF. CDR3 DNA sequence: TGTGCCAGTAGTATGAGCGGACTAGCGGGGGAGTTCACAGATACGCAGTATTTT.

For this clone: The same CDR3 can be traced to other DNA sequences in this sample. The chain links TRBV19 to TRBJ2-7, with D maybe TRBD1 (7 bases). The germline gives CDR1 LNHDA, CDR2 SQIVND (reference sequence). V lost 6 bases, J lost 2 bases, and 11 bases lay in between. The CDR3 covers 13 residues. CDR3 in DNA: TGTGCCAGTAGCGCGGGACAGACCTACGAGCAGTACTTC. This sequence encodes CASSAGQTYEQYF.

This chain connects TRBV5-4 to TRBJ1-6, with D possibly being TRBD1 (5 bases). Germline V gene lookup returns CDR1 SGHNT and CDR2 YYREEE (reference sequence). V lost 1 base and J 2 bases, leaving 7 bases between the germline ends. The CDR3 is 15 amino acids. The CDR3 DNA reads TGTGCCAGCAGCTTGAGGGGAGCCTATAATTCACCCCTCCACTTT. Protein product: CASSLRGAYNSPLHF.

The gene calls are TRBV7-3 and TRBJ2-1, with D possibly matching TRBD2 (5 bases). V was pared by 5 bases and J by 4 bases, with 9 bases between. The CDR3 contains 13 residues. CDR1 and CDR2 (germline): SGHTA, FQGTGA. The CDR3 loop is CASSPPGYNEQFF. CDR3 nucleotides: TGTGCCAGCAGCCCTCCGGGGTACAATGAGCAGTTCTTC.

V and J are TRBV4-3 and TRBJ1-6, with 8 bases lining up with TRBD1. The CDR3 runs to 17 residues. The trim removed 0 bases at V and 2 bases at J, leaving 3 bases unmatched. CDR1 and CDR2 from the germline V gene are LGHNA and YSLEER. The CDR3 sequence: CASSQETGGTYNSPLHF. The CDR3 nucleotides read TGCGCCAGCAGCCAAGAAACAGGGGGGACCTATAATTCACCCCTCCACTTT.